This TCR beta chain is drawn from a study of T cell responses to AZD1222 COVID-19 vaccine. The protocol was immunoSEQ multiplex PCR, while the TCRdb copy is restricted to in-frame clones and leaves out a portion. Of about 120,000 clones listed, approximately 89% are singletons. The germline gives CDR1 MRHNA, CDR2 SNTAGT. The CDR3 covers 16 residues. The V end lost 6 bases, the J end lost 8 bases, and 20 bases lay between the germline ends. The receptor was derived from an adult in good health. The sequencing used peripheral blood, collected on day 0 of AZD1222 vaccination. The chain is built from TRBV6-4 and TRBJ1-6; D call uncertain. The CDR3 loop is CASRPTPIVSYSPLHF. As DNA, the CDR3 is TGTGCCAGCAGACCAACACCGATCGTAAGTTATTCACCCCTCCACTTT.